This T cell receptor beta chain was profiled in a study of T-cell memory formation after mild COVID-19. This clonotype was seen a few times. TCRdb fed the 5' RACE reads into MiXCR, producing one record per CDR3 protein. The sample holds roughly 130,000 distinct CDR3 sequences; more than 15% are singletons and the top ten take about 15%. With V trimmed by 1 base and J by 2 bases, 3 bases remained unmatched. CDR3 size: 15 residues. From germline, CDR1 is SGHTA and CDR2 FQGNSA. Material: PBMCs or a T cell subset sorted from them (not recorded which). This chain joins TRBV7-2 and TRBJ2-3; 7 bases are a match to TRBD2. The sequence was collected from an adult woman who had mild COVID-19 (a few samples of this study predate the infection). Cell type and time point are not known. The CDR3 sequence: CASSLGGRDTDTQYF. The DNA for the CDR3 is TGTGCCAGCAGCTTAGGGGGGAGGGACACAGATACGCAGTATTTT.